These T cell receptor beta chains were read from a single sample in a study of blood T cell repertoires in COVID-19. Sequencing was performed with immunoSEQ multiplex PCR; in TCRdb, only in-frame clones are kept and a portion is missing. The table records 150,000 to 180,000 clones, more than 85% of them present only once. Sequencing input: peripheral blood. The source of these receptors is a woman aged 70-85 years with acute or convalescent COVID-19. Each CDR3 is given with its conserved first and last residue. D genes are given only for firm matches. Some rows have no size entry. The others give once, few or many, or a class for an expanded clone.

. TRBJ2-1 TRBV7-2 TRBD2 CASSLDGGAGNEQFF TGTGCCAGCAGCTTAGACGGGGGGGCTGGGAATGAGCAGTTCTTC
. TRBJ1-6 TRBV18 . CASSLTGTGDSPLHF TGTGCCAGCTCACTGACCGGGACGGGGGATTCACCCCTCCACTTT
. TRBJ2-5 TRBV24-1 TRBD1 CATSETGSQQETQYF TGTGCCACCAGTGAGACAGGGTCCCAACAAGAGACCCAGTACTTC
. TRBJ1-2 TRBV19 . CASSIYPTGYTF TGTGCCAGTAGTATCTACCCCACCGGCTACACCTTC
few TRBJ2-2 TRBV27 TRBD2 CASSWTSITGELFF TGTGCCAGCAGTTGGACTAGCATAACCGGGGAGCTGTTTTTT
. TRBJ1-2 TRBV2 . CASSDVMRGYGYTF TGTGCCAGCAGTGATGTTATGAGGGGGTATGGCTACACCTTC
. TRBJ2-2 TRBV5-5 . CASSSGWAGELFF TGTGCCAGCAGCTCGGGATGGGCCGGGGAGCTGTTTTTT
. TRBJ2-2 TRBV5-1 . CASSLFQQGYTGELFF TGCGCCAGCAGCTTGTTCCAACAGGGATACACCGGGGAGCTGTTTTTT
. TRBJ1-5 TRBV3-1/TRBV3-2 TRBD1 CASSQGSRGASNQPQHF TGTGCCAGCAGCCAAGGCTCCAGGGGGGCGAGCAATCAGCCCCAGCATTTT
. TRBJ2-2 TRBV19 TRBD2 CASRTPGGGHAGELFF TGTGCCAGTAGAACCCCCGGGGGGGGCCACGCCGGGGAGCTGTTTTTT
. TRBJ2-4 TRBV15 TRBD1 CATSREWIRQGAIAKNIQYF TGTGCCACCAGCAGAGAGTGGATTCGACAGGGGGCCATCGCCAAAAACATTCAGTACTTC
. TRBJ1-5 TRBV6-5 . CASSSDSSNQPQHF TGTGCCAGCAGTTCAGACAGTAGCAATCAGCCCCAGCATTTT
. TRBJ1-2 TRBV29-1 TRBD1 CSVEPGGTGFGYTF TGCAGCGTTGAACCTGGGGGGACAGGGTTTGGCTACACCTTC
. TRBJ2-1 TRBV5-1 . CASSVGQTTYNEQFF TGCGCCAGCAGCGTAGGACAGACAACCTACAATGAGCAGTTCTTC
. TRBJ2-6 TRBV2 TRBD2 CASTREGTGANVLTF TGTGCCAGCACCAGGGAGGGAACTGGGGCCAACGTCCTGACTTTC
few TRBJ1-6 TRBV28 TRBD1 CASSLGSGTGGGDNSPLHF TGTGCCAGCAGTTTAGGTTCGGGGACAGGCGGGGGGGATAATTCACCCCTCCACTTT
. TRBJ1-1 TRBV5-1 . CASRIVGGNTEAFF TGCGCCAGCAGGATCGTTGGAGGGAACACTGAAGCTTTCTTT
. TRBJ1-1 TRBV28 . CASSTTVAFTEAFF TGTGCCAGCAGCACGACCGTAGCCTTCACTGAAGCTTTCTTT
few TRBJ1-1 TRBV9 . CASSVGGRTNTEAFF TGTGCCAGCAGCGTAGGGGGCAGGACCAACACTGAAGCTTTCTTT
. TRBJ2-7 TRBV7-2 TRBD1 CASSWGQTNSYEQYF TGTGCCAGCAGCTGGGGACAGACCAACTCCTACGAGCAGTACTTC
. TRBJ1-1 TRBV27 TRBD1 CASSGQGLFTEAFF TGTGCCAGCAGTGGACAGGGTTTATTTACTGAAGCTTTCTTT
. TRBJ2-2 TRBV7-9 TRBD2 CASSPLAANTGELFF TGTGCCAGCAGCCCACTAGCGGCGAACACCGGGGAGCTGTTTTTT
. TRBJ1-5 TRBV19 . CASSITRTAKGSNQPQHF TGTGCCAGTAGTATCACCAGGACAGCAAAGGGATCGAATCAGCCCCAGCATTTT
. TRBJ2-3 TRBV9 TRBD1 CASSVEGARGTDTQYF TGTGCCAGCAGCGTAGAGGGGGCCCGGGGCACAGATACGCAGTATTTT
. TRBJ2-2 TRBV30 TRBD1 CASRWDSKVNTGELFF TGTGCCTCAAGGTGGGACAGCAAAGTGAACACCGGGGAGCTGTTTTTT
once TRBJ2-5 TRBV7-2 TRBD1 CASSLQARGRETQYF TGTGCCAGCAGCTTACAGGCCAGGGGGCGTGAGACCCAGTACTTC
. TRBJ1-3 TRBV19 . CASSIDLPRGVSGNTIYF TGTGCCAGTAGTATAGATCTCCCCCGGGGGGTCTCTGGAAACACCATATATTTT